These 17 T cell receptor beta chains were sequenced from one sample in a study of shared clonotypes between healthy human individuals. The method was immunoSEQ multiplex PCR; TCRdb's version includes in-frame clones alone and lacks a portion of them. The top ten clones hold approximately 0.37% of a sample with 2 million to 3 million clones, 93% of them seen once. Sequencing used naive CD4+ T cells from PBMCs. This sample's subset: CD45RA+ positively selected. The receptors were gathered from a man younger than 35 in good health. Some clones in this sample may be carry-over from other donors' samples.

The CDR3 here is CASINRALGNTIYF. The CDR3 coding sequence is TGTGCCAGCATTAACAGGGCGCTCGGAAACACCATATATTTT. The chain carries TRBV2 and TRBJ1-3; possible D gene TRBD1, 6 bases. From germline, CDR1 is SNHLY and CDR2 FYNNEI. The ends were cut back, 7 bases at V and 4 bases at J, with 14 bases in the middle. The CDR3 totals 14 residues.

The chain has TRBV11-1 and TRBJ2-1; D is unresolved. There are 15 residues in the CDR3. Trimming left V 1 base short and J 9 bases short, with 16 bases between. Germline V gene sequence: CDR1 SGHAT, CDR2 FQDESV (reference sequence). Written as DNA, the CDR3 is TGTGCCAGCAGCTTAGGGCCGGAGAACGGCGGTGAGCAGTTCTTC. Translating it yields CASSLGPENGGEQFF. The full variable domain, in which reference TRBV11-1 and TRBJ2-1 provide the parts outside the CDR3, is EAEVAQSPRYKITEKSQAVAFWCDPISGHATLYWYRQILGQGPELLVQFQDESVVDDSQLPKDRFSAERLKGVDSTLKIQPAELGDSAMYLCASSLGPENGGEQFFGPGTRLTVL.

As DNA, the CDR3 is TGTGCCAGCAGACGATCCACGCCCTACGAGCAGTACTTC. This codes for CASRRSTPYEQYF. The rearrangement joins TRBV28 to TRBJ2-7; D gene unclear. The CDR3 is 13 residues long. Trimming shortened V by 6 bases and J by 2 bases, and 11 bases separated the two germline ends. CDR1 is MDHEN, CDR2 SYDVKM, per germline. The entire variable domain, with the rest obtained from reference TRBV28 and TRBJ2-7, is as follows: DVKVTQSSRYLVKRTGEKVFLECVQDMDHENMFWYRQDPGLGLRLIYFSYDVKMKEKGDIPEGYSVSREKKERFSLILESASTNQTSMYLCASRRSTPYEQYFGPGTRLTVT.

CDR3 in DNA: TGTGCCAGCAGCCCCCCTGCCCTATTACAGTGTTGGTTGGTATCTAACTATGGCTACACCTTC. Residues: CASSPPALLQCWLVSNYGYTF. The rearrangement links TRBV7-3 to TRBJ1-2; unclear D gene. CDR1 and CDR2 from the germline V gene are SGHTA and FQGTGA. V was trimmed by 5 bases and J by 0 bases, leaving 31 bases between them. This CDR3 contains 21 residues.

J is TRBJ2-7 and V is TRBV18, with 7 positions matching TRBD2. This CDR3 has 13 amino acids. Trimming took 3 bases from V and 5 from J; bases not matched to a gene: 4. Looked up from germline, CDR1 is KGHSH and CDR2 is LQKENI. CDR3 coding DNA: TGTGCCAGCTCACCCTCACGGGGGGACGAGCAGTACTTC. This codes for CASSPSRGDEQYF.

The chain employs TRBV19 and TRBJ2-3; 8 bases are shared with TRBD2. Per germline, CDR1 LNHDA and CDR2 SQIVND (reference sequence). The CDR3 has 17 residues. The V segment lost 3 bases and the J segment 2 bases; nucleotides outside the gene matches: 10. This chain's CDR3 is CASSMPATSALTDTQYF. The CDR3 nucleotides read TGTGCCAGTAGTATGCCTGCGACTAGCGCACTCACAGATACGCAGTATTTT.

CDR3 sequence reads: CASSEEWSVYGYTF. DNA for the CDR3: TGTGCCAGCAGTGAAGAATGGTCAGTCTATGGCTACACCTTC. This chain links TRBV2 with TRBJ1-2; D call uncertain. The length of the CDR3 is 14 residues. The ends were cut back, 1 base at V and 4 bases at J, with 10 bases in the middle. Germline loops: CDR1 SNHLY, CDR2 FYNNEI.

The chain carries TRBV7-7 and TRBJ2-5; TRBD2 agrees at 16 bases. Per the germline V gene, CDR1 is SSHAT and CDR2 is FNYEAQ (reference sequence). The V gene end was trimmed by 4 bases and the J gene end by 4 bases; junction bases not matched to a gene: 9. This CDR3 contains 18 residues. CDR3 coding DNA: TGTGCCAGCAGCTCCCCCGGGACTAGCGGGAGGGCCCGAGAGACCCAGTACTTC. Translation gives CASSSPGTSGRARETQYF.

This CDR3 is CASSLKSGPGQGSETQYF. The CDR3 DNA reads TGTGCCAGCAGCTTAAAATCTGGGCCCGGACAGGGTTCGGAGACCCAGTACTTC. V gene TRBV7-3 combines with J gene TRBJ2-5, with 8 positions matching TRBD1. Trimming cost V 1 base and J 5 bases; bases outside gene matches: 15. Germline CDR1 is SGHTA and CDR2 is FQGTGA. The CDR3 has 18 amino acids.

J is TRBJ1-4 and V is TRBV7-2; no definite D call. The CDR3 runs 14 residues. CDR1 SGHTA and CDR2 FQGNSA come from the germline V gene. V lost 4 bases to trimming and J lost 8 bases, with 14 bases between them. CDR3 DNA: TGTGCCAGCAGCTCGGAATTTAGCGGAGAAAAACTGTTTTTT. Translation gives CASSSEFSGEKLFF. Full variable domain (rest looked up from reference TRBV7-2 and TRBJ1-4): GAGVSQSPSNKVTEKGKDVELRCDPISGHTALYWYRQSLGQGLEFLIYFQGNSAPDKSGLPSDRFSAERTGGSVSTLTIQRTQQEDSAVYLCASSSEFSGEKLFFGSGTQLSVL.

This sequence joins TRBV10-3 and TRBJ2-1; possible D gene TRBD1, 5 bases. Between the trimmed V and J ends, which lost 0 bases and 8 bases, there was a span of 11 bases. Looked up from germline, CDR1 is ENHRY and CDR2 is SYGVKD. The CDR3 has 14 residues. The CDR3 DNA sequence: TGTGCCATCAGTGAGTCGGCAGGGAAGGATGAGCAGTTCTTC. Translated: CAISESAGKDEQFF.

J is TRBJ2-2 and V is TRBV9; the match to TRBD2 covers 12 bases. The germline CDR1 and CDR2 sequences are SGDLS and YYNGEE. With 1 base clipped from V and 4 bases from J, the junction kept 2 bases outside the gene matches. The CDR3 is 16 amino acids. The CDR3 DNA reads TGTGCCAGCAGCGTACTAGCGGGAGGGACCACCGGGGAGCTGTTTTTT. Translated, it gives CASSVLAGGTTGELFF.

The chain has TRBV14 and TRBJ2-2; D remains unclear. The CDR3 runs to 14 residues. V was trimmed by 4 bases and J by 3 bases, leaving 9 bases between them. Germline V gene sequence: CDR1 SGHDN, CDR2 FVKESK. CDR3 loop: CASSLYRDTGELFF. CDR3 DNA sequence: TGTGCCAGCAGCCTCTACCGCGACACCGGGGAGCTGTTTTTT.

As concerns this clone: The same CDR3 also results from other DNA sequences found in this sample. This rearrangement joins TRBV28 to TRBJ2-7; D might be TRBD2 (6 bases). Germline CDR1 MDHEN, CDR2 SYDVKM. This CDR3 comprises 13 residues. Trimming took 6 bases from V and 3 from J, leaving 12 bases between them. CDR3 sequence: CASRRGLYYEQYF. Here the CDR3 DNA reads TGTGCCAGCAGGCGGGGACTTTACTACGAGCAGTACTTC.

V is TRBV7-2 and J is TRBJ1-1; D might be TRBD1 (5 bases). V was trimmed by 5 bases and J by 0 bases, leaving 13 bases between them. The CDR3 runs to 15 residues. CDR1 is SGHTA, CDR2 FQGNSA, per germline. The CDR3, as DNA: TGTGCCAGCAGCCGACGTTGGGGGGTGAACACTGAAGCTTTCTTT. Translating gives CASSRRWGVNTEAFF.

The V call is TRBV7-2, the J call TRBJ1-2, with 8 nucleotides matching TRBD1. The CDR3 is made up of 14 amino acids. After removal of 5 bases from V and 4 bases from J, the junction contained 6 bases not matched to a gene. The V gene's germline CDR1 is SGHTA and CDR2 FQGNSA. The CDR3 DNA reads as TGTGCCAGCAGCACACGGGACAGGAGCTATGGCTACACCTTC. It specifies CASSTRDRSYGYTF.

Written as DNA, the CDR3 is TGCGCCAGCAGTGAGAAGCGAGCGGGATACTACAATGAGCAGTTCTTC. It is translated as CASSEKRAGYYNEQFF. This chain uses TRBV10-2 with TRBJ2-1; 7 bases line up with TRBD2. V dropped 2 bases and J dropped 3; count of bases not matched to a gene: 7. The CDR3 contains 16 residues. Germline V lookup: CDR1 WSHSY, CDR2 SAAADI.